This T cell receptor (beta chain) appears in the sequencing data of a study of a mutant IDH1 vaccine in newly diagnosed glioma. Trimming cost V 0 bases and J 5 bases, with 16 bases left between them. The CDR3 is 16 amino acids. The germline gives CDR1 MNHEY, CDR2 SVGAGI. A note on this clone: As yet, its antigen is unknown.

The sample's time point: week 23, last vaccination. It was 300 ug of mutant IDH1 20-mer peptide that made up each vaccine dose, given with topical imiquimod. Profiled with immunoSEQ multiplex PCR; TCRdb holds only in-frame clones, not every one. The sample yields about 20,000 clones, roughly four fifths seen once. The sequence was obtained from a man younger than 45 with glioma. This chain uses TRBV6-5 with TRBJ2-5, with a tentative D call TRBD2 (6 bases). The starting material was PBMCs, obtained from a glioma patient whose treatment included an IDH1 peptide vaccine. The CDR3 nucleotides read TGTGCCAGCAGTTACTCGATGTCGGGGGTATGGGAGACCCAGTACTTC. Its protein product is CASSYSMSGVWETQYF.